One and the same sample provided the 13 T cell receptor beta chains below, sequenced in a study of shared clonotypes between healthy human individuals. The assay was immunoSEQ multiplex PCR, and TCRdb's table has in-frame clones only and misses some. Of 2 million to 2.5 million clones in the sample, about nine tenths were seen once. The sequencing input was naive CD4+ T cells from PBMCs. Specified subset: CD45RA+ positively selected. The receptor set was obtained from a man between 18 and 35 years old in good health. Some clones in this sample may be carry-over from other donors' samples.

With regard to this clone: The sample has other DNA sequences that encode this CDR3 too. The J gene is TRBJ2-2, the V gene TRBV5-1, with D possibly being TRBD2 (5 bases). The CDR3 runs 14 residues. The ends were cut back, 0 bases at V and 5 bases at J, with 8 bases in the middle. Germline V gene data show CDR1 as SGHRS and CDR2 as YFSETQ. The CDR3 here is CASSLGSGTGELFF. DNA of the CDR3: TGCGCCAGCAGCTTGGGGTCGGGAACCGGGGAGCTGTTTTTT.

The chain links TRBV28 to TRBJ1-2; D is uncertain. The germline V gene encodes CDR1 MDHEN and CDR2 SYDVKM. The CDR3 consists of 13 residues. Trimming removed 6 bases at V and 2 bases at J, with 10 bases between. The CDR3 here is CASRLTANYGYTF. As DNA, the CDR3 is TGTGCCAGCAGACTCACAGCGAACTATGGCTACACCTTC.

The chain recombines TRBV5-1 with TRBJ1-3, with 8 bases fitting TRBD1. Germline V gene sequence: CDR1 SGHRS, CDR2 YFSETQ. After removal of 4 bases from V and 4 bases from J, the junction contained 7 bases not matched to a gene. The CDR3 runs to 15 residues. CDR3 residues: CASSTRTGGGNTIYF. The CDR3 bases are TGCGCCAGCAGCACGAGAACAGGGGGAGGAAACACCATATATTTT.

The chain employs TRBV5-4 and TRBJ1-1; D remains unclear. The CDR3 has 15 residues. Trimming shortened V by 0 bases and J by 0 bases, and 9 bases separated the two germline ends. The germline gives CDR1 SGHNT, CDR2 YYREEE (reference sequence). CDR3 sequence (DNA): TGTGCCAGCAGCTTGGCGAGTACCCTGAACACTGAAGCTTTCTTT. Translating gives CASSLASTLNTEAFF.

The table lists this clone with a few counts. In DNA form, the CDR3 reads TGCGCCAGCAGCCTTCGGCCTCAGGGGGACGGTCAGCCCCAGCATTTT. Its translation is CASSLRPQGDGQPQHF. The V and J genes are TRBV5-1 and TRBJ1-5; TRBD1 matches at 7 bases. The CDR3 covers 16 residues. Trimming took 4 bases from V and 6 from J; bases not matched to a gene: 13. Germline V CDR1 and CDR2: SGHRS, YFSETQ.

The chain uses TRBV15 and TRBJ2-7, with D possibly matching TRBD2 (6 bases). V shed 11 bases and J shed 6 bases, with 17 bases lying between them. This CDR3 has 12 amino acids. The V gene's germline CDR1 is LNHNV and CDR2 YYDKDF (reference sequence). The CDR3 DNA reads TGTGCCGCTGCGGAGGGAAGGCTCGAGCAGTACTTC. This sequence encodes CAAAEGRLEQYF.

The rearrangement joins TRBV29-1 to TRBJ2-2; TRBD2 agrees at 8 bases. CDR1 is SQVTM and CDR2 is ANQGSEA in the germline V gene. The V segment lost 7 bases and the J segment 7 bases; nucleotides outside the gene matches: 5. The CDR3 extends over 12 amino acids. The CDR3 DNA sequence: TGCAGCGGGGGACTAGAGGACGGGGAGCTGTTTTTT. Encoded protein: CSGGLEDGELFF.

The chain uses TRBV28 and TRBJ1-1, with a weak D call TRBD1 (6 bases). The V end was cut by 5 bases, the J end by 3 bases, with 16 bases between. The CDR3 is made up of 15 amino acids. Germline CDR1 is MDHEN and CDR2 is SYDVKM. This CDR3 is CASSPPAAGDTEAFF. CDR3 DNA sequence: TGTGCCAGCAGTCCCCCGGCGGCAGGGGACACTGAAGCTTTCTTT.

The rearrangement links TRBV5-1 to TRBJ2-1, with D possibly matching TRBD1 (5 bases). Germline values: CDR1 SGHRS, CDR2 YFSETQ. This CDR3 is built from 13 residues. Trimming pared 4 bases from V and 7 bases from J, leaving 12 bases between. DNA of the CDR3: TGCGCCAGCAGCGCAGGGTCGTGGAATGAGCAGTTCTTC. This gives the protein CASSAGSWNEQFF.

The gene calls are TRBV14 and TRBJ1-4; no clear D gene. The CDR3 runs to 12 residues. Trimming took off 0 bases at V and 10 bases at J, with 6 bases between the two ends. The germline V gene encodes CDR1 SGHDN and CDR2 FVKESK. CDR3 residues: CASSQDWGKLFF. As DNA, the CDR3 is TGTGCCAGCAGCCAAGATTGGGGAAAACTGTTTTTT.

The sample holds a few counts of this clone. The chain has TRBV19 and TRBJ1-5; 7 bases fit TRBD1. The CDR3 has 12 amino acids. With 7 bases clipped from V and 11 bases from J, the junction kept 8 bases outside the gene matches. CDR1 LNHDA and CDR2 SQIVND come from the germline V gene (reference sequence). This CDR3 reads CASNDNRGSQHF. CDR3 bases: TGTGCCAGTAACGATAACAGGGGTTCCCAGCATTTT.

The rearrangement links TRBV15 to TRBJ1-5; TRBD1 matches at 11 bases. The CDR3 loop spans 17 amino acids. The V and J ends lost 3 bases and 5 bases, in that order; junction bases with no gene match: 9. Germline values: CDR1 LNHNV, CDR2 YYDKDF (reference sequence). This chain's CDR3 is CATSSLPDRGPYQPQHF. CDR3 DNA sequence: TGTGCCACCAGCAGTTTACCGGACAGGGGGCCTTATCAGCCCCAGCATTTT.

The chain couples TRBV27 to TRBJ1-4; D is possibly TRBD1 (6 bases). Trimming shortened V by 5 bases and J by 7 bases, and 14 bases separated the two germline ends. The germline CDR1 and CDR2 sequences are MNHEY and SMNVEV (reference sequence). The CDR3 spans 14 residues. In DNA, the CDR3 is TGTGCCAGCAGTCGTGGGGGGCAGGGTGAAAAACTGTTTTTT. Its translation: CASSRGGQGEKLFF.